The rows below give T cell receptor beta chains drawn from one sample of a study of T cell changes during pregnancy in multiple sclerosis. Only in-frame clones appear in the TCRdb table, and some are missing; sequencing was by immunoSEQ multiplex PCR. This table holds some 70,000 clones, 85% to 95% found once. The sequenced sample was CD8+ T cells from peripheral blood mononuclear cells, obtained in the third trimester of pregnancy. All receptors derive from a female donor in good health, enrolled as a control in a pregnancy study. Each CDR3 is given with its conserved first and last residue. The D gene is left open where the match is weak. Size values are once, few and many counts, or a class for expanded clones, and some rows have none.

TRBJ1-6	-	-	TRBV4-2	TGTGCCAGCAGCCAAGTGGGAGATAATTCACCCCTCCACTTT	CASSQVGDNSPLHF
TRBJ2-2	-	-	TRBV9	TGTGCCAGCAGCGTGAATAGACGGACTTCGAACACCGGGGAGCTGTTTTTT	CASSVNRRTSNTGELFF
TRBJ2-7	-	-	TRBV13	TGTGCCAGCAGCTCGCTGACAGACTCCTACGAGCAGTACTTC	CASSSLTDSYEQYF
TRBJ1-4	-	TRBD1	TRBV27	TGTGCCAGCCGTTTGACAGGGATTCGGGAAAAACTGTTTTTT	CASRLTGIREKLFF
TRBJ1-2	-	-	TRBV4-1	TGCGCCAGCAGTGGGGTGACAGGCCGAAACTATGGCTACACCTTC	CASSGVTGRNYGYTF
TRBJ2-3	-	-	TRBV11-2	TGTGCCAGCAGCTTCAGGGGGGGCACAGATACGCAGTATTTT	CASSFRGGTDTQYF
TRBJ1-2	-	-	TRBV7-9	TGTGCCAGCAGCCCAGGGTCGTTGGGCTACACCTTC	CASSPGSLGYTF
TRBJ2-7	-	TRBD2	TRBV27	TGTGCCAGCAGTTTGGGGGGGGGATACGAGCAGTACTTC	CASSLGGGYEQYF
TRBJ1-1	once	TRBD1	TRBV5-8	TGTGCCAGCAGCCCCGACAGGGCGGACACTGAAGCTTTCTTT	CASSPDRADTEAFF
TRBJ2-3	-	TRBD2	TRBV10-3	TGTGCCATCAGTGAGGAGGGGGGACTAGTTGATACGCAGTATTTT	CAISEEGGLVDTQYF
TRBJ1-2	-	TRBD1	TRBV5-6	TGTGCCAGCAGCGGGGACAGTAACTATGGCTACACCTTC	CASSGDSNYGYTF
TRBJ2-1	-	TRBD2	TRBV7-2	TGTGCCAGCAGCGGGACTAGCGGGGGGAGCGGGGAGCAGTTCTTC	CASSGTSGGSGEQFF
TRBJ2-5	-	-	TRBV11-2	TGTGCCAGCAGCTTATCGGCGGGCCAGTACTTC	CASSLSAGQYF
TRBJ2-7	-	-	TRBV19	TGTGCCAGTAGTATAGAGGCGGGGAGCGAGCAGTACTTC	CASSIEAGSEQYF
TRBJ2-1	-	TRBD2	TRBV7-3	TGTGCCAGCAGAGAACTAGCGGGGGGGAATAATGAGCAGTTCTTC	CASRELAGGNNEQFF
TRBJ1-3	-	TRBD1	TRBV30	TGTGCCTGGCTCGGATCGGGACAGGGGGTGATGGGGTCTGGAAACACCATATATTTT	CAWLGSGQGVMGSGNTIYF
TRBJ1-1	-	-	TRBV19	TGTGCCAGTAGTTGGGGGGTTGAAATGAACACTGAAGCTTTCTTT	CASSWGVEMNTEAFF
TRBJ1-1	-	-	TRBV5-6	TGTGCCAGCAGCCCCATGCCGCAGGGAGGCACTGAAGCTTTCTTT	CASSPMPQGGTEAFF
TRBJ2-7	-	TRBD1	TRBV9	TGTGCCAGCAGCCCCCAGGACAGGGGATTCTACGAGCAGTACTTC	CASSPQDRGFYEQYF
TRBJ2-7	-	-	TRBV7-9	TGTGCCACCATCCGGGACATCCAAGCAGAGCAGTACTTC	CATIRDIQAEQYF
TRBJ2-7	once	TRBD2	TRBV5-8	TGTGCCAGCAGCCCCTTGGGTAGCGGGAGCTACGAGCAGTACTTC	CASSPLGSGSYEQYF
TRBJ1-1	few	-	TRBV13	TGTGCCAGCAGCTTCGAGAGTAGTCGAGCTTTCTTT	CASSFESSRAFF
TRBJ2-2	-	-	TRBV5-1	TGCGCCAGCAGCTTGGAACAGGGCTCCGCCGGGGAGCTGTTTTTT	CASSLEQGSAGELFF
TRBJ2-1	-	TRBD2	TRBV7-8	TGTGCCAGCAGCGGGGGGTTAGCGGGGGTCCCTGGGTACAATGAGCAGTTCTTC	CASSGGLAGVPGYNEQFF
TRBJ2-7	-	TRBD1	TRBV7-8	TGTGCCAGCAGCTTGGCCGGACAGGGGTACTCCTACGAGCAGTACTTC	CASSLAGQGYSYEQYF